Presented here are 5 T cell receptor beta chains from one specimen sequenced in a study of early T cells in non-severe SARS-CoV-2 infection. TCRdb processed the 5' RACE reads anew with MiXCR; each CDR3 protein has one entry. The sample has 55,000 to 65,000 distinct CDR3 sequences, about 9.8% seen once. What was sequenced was whole blood. These receptors were collected from an adult who was a healthcare worker with PCR-confirmed SARS-CoV-2 infection or an uninfected control (not recorded which).

This clonotype was counted at least ten times. J is TRBJ2-1 and V is TRBV19, with a weak D call TRBD1 (5 bases). The germline CDR1 and CDR2 sequences are LNHDA and SQIVND (reference sequence). The ends were cut back, 3 bases at V and 8 bases at J, with 14 bases in the middle. The CDR3 runs to 14 residues. The CDR3 sequence is CASSMGRVAYEQFF. CDR3 coding DNA: TGTGCCAGTAGTATGGGCAGGGTGGCCTATGAGCAGTTCTTC.

Many counts were recorded for this clonotype. The chain carries TRBV7-8 and TRBJ1-2, with 9 bases fitting TRBD1. V lost 4 bases and J lost 6; bases outside the gene matches: 6. The germline CDR1 and CDR2 sequences are SGHVS and FQNEAQ. This CDR3 region has 14 residues. The CDR3 region is CASSSGTGFNGYTF. DNA of the CDR3: TGTGCCAGCAGCTCCGGGACAGGGTTTAATGGCTACACCTTC. The entire variable domain, with the rest obtained from reference TRBV7-8 and TRBJ1-2, is as follows: GAGVSQSPRYKVAKRGQDVALRCDPISGHVSLFWYQQALGQGPEFLTYFQNEAQLDKSGLPSDRFFAERPEGSVSTLKIQRTQQEDSAVYLCASSSGTGFNGYTFGSGTRLTVV.

This clonotype was counted ten times or more. The chain carries TRBV11-3 and TRBJ2-1; 14 nucleotides agree with TRBD2. From germline, CDR1 is SGHNT and CDR2 YENEEA. CDR3 length: 18 residues. Trimming took 5 bases from V and 0 from J; bases not matched to a gene: 6. As DNA, the CDR3 is TGTGCCAGCAGCCCCGGACTAGCGGGAGGAAGCTCCTACAATGAGCAGTTCTTC. Amino acid sequence: CASSPGLAGGSSYNEQFF.

This clonotype was observed at least ten times. The V call is TRBV14, the J call TRBJ2-1; D perhaps matches TRBD2 (5 bases). The V gene lost 6 bases and the J gene lost 1 base, with 13 bases spanning the gap. CDR1 SGHDN and CDR2 FVKESK come from the germline V gene. The CDR3 is 15 residues long. CDR3: CASSPRGKSYNEQFF. Written as DNA, the CDR3 is TGTGCCAGCAGTCCACGAGGGAAATCCTACAATGAGCAGTTCTTC.

In this sample, this clonotype is medium-sized. CDR3 amino acids: CASSMLGETEQYF. The CDR3 bases are TGTGCCAGTAGTATGCTGGGTGAGACAGAGCAGTACTTC. The rearrangement uses TRBV19 and TRBJ2-7; no reliable D call. V shed 3 bases and J shed 7 bases, with 13 bases lying between them. Per germline, CDR1 LNHDA and CDR2 SQIVND (reference sequence). The CDR3 covers 13 residues. The variable domain in full, with the rest retrieved from reference TRBV19 and TRBJ2-7, is DGGITQSPKYLFRKEGQNVTLSCEQNLNHDAMYWYRQDPGQGLRLIYYSQIVNDFQKGDIAEGYSVSREKKESFPLTVTSAQKNPTAFYLCASSMLGETEQYFGPGTRLTVT.